This passage covers 19 T cell receptor beta chains from one sample sequenced in a study of T cell repertoires in cytomegalovirus infection. Their antigen targets remain unknown. TCRdb fed the reads into MiXCR, producing one record per CDR3 protein. The sample lists some 940,000 distinct CDR3 sequences, roughly 30% seen once, with around 15% in the top ten. The sequenced sample was cultured CD8+ T cells from PBMCs, obtained from culture after CMV antigen stimulation. The receptors derive from a human donor in good health (CMV status not recorded). Some clones in this sample may be carry-over from other donors' samples.

The V call is TRBV14, the J call TRBJ2-3; 8 nucleotides align to TRBD2. CDR3 size: 16 residues. V shed 3 bases and J 2 bases; nucleotides not matched to a gene: 7. Germline V gene sequence: CDR1 SGHDN, CDR2 FVKESK. CDR3 DNA: TGTGCCAGCAGCCAGGTGGCGGGGGGTCTCACAGATACGCAGTATTTT. It is translated as CASSQVAGGLTDTQYF.

In DNA, the CDR3 is TGTGCCAGCAGTTGGGCCCAAAGTTACGAGCAGTACGTC. Amino acid sequence: CASSWAQSYEQYV. This chain uses TRBV6-2 or TRBV6-3 with TRBJ2-7, with no clear D. V shed 4 bases and J shed 4 bases, with 11 bases lying between them. This CDR3 comprises 13 residues. Germline loops: CDR1 MNHEY, CDR2 SVGEGT.

CDR3 residues: CASSPTRDNEKLFF. The CDR3 DNA reads as TGTGCCAGCTCACCAACCAGGGATAATGAAAAACTGTTTTTT. The chain carries TRBV18 and TRBJ1-4; D perhaps matches TRBD1 (5 bases). Germline V gene data show CDR1 as KGHSH and CDR2 as LQKENI. CDR3 length equals 14 residues. Trimming took off 2 bases at V and 4 bases at J, with 8 bases between the two ends. The full variable domain, with the rest looked up from reference TRBV18 and TRBJ1-4, is NAGVMQNPRHLVRRRGQEARLRCSPMKGHSHVYWYRQLPEEGLKFMVYLQKENIIDESGMPKERFSAEFPKEGPSILRIQQVVRGDSAAYFCASSPTRDNEKLFFGSGTQLSVL.

The chain is built from TRBV6-2 or TRBV6-3 and TRBJ1-4; D unclear. The CDR3 has 16 amino acids. Germline V gene data show CDR1 as MNHEY and CDR2 as SVGEGT. The V end lost 11 bases, the J end lost 7 bases, and 26 bases lay between the germline ends. DNA for the CDR3: TGTGCCCTGTTTCTCGTTCAGCCGGGGAGGAGTGAAAAACTGTTTTTT. Residues: CALFLVQPGRSEKLFF.

This clonotype was picked up many times. The chain is built from TRBV19 and TRBJ2-6; unclear D gene. This CDR3 is built from 14 residues. The germline V gene encodes CDR1 LNHDA and CDR2 SQIVND (reference sequence). V shed 3 bases and J shed 0 bases, with 3 bases lying between them. The CDR3 sequence: CASSIVSGANVLTF. For the CDR3, the DNA is TGTGCCAGTAGTATTGTCTCTGGGGCCAACGTCCTGACTTTC.

V usage is TRBV19 and J usage is TRBJ2-5, with D unresolved. This CDR3 has 14 amino acids. CDR1 is LNHDA and CDR2 is SQIVND in the germline V gene (reference sequence). Trimming stripped 5 bases from V and 4 bases from J, with 14 bases between. The CDR3: CASSLTPVGETQYF. CDR3 bases: TGTGCCAGTAGTTTGACACCAGTCGGAGAGACCCAGTACTTC.

The chain carries TRBV6-1 and TRBJ2-5, with D possibly TRBD1 on 5 matching bases. The germline V gene has CDR1 MNHNS and CDR2 SASEGT. The CDR3 covers 15 residues. Trimming cost V 7 bases and J 1 base, with 16 bases left between them. For the CDR3, the DNA is TGTGCCAGCACCCTTAGAGTCGACAGCCAAGAGACCCAGTACTTC. Translated, it gives CASTLRVDSQETQYF.

The V call is TRBV11-2, the J call TRBJ1-6, with D unresolved. The ends were cut back, 5 bases at V and 6 bases at J, with 11 bases in the middle. Germline CDR1 SGHAT, CDR2 FQNNGV. This CDR3 contains 14 residues. In nucleotides, the CDR3 is TGTGCCAGCAGCGCAAAGGGCCTTAATTCACCCCTCCACTTT. Its protein product is CASSAKGLNSPLHF.

In its sample, this clonotype was seen a few times. The V and J genes are TRBV4-3 and TRBJ1-4; weak D call: TRBD1 (6 bases). CDR1 is LGHNA, CDR2 YSLEER, per germline. Trimming left V 0 bases short and J 4 bases short, with 12 bases between. The CDR3 has 16 residues. Written as DNA, the CDR3 is TGCGCCAGCAGCCAAGATGGACAGCACCGTAATGAAAAACTGTTTTTT. Amino acids: CASSQDGQHRNEKLFF.

The chain links TRBV4-1 to TRBJ2-7, with D unclear. In germline, CDR1 is MGHRA, CDR2 YSYEKL. The V and J ends lost 2 bases and 6 bases respectively, with 11 bases between them. The CDR3 length is 13 residues. The DNA for the CDR3 is TGCGCCAGCAGCCAAAGCGTAACAGTCGAGCAGTACTTC. This translates into CASSQSVTVEQYF.

The rearrangement uses TRBV29-1 and TRBJ2-2; TRBD1 might be the D (5 bases). CDR1 is SQVTM and CDR2 is ANQGSEA in the germline V gene. The CDR3 is made up of 15 amino acids. With 0 bases removed from V and 6 bases from J, the gap between germline ends came to 14 bases. CDR3 amino acids: CSVEDGQGYPGELFF. CDR3 coding DNA: TGCAGCGTTGAAGATGGTCAGGGCTACCCCGGGGAGCTGTTTTTT.

This clonotype was seen more than once but under ten times. The V gene is TRBV7-9, the J gene TRBJ1-2; TRBD1 agrees at 7 bases. This CDR3 contains 15 residues. In germline, CDR1 is SEHNR, CDR2 FQNEAQ (reference sequence). The J segment lost 2 bases and the V segment lost 7 bases, leaving 10 bases of the junction unmatched. The CDR3 here is CASNLRDRGNYGYTF. The CDR3 nucleotides read TGTGCCAGCAACCTAAGGGACAGAGGGAACTATGGCTACACCTTC.

This clonotype has only a few counts. The rearrangement uses TRBV12-3 or TRBV12-4 and TRBJ2-3; 14 nucleotides agree with TRBD2. This CDR3 contains 23 residues. Trimming removed 1 base from V and 0 bases from J; junction bases left unmatched: 18. This chain's CDR3 is CASSLGFPFTGTSGGLSTDTQYF. The DNA for the CDR3 is TGTGCCAGCAGTTTAGGATTCCCCTTTACCGGGACTAGCGGGGGACTAAGCACAGATACGCAGTATTTT.

The table lists this clonotype with a count of one. V and J are TRBV5-1 and TRBJ2-7; D remains unclear. CDR1 and CDR2 from the germline V gene are SGHRS and YFSETQ. The germline V and J ends were trimmed by 0 bases and 5 bases, with 6 bases remaining between them. There are 12 residues in the CDR3. CDR3 sequence: CASSLALDEQYF. In DNA, the CDR3 is TGCGCCAGCAGCTTGGCCTTAGACGAGCAGTACTTC.

The gene calls are TRBV12-3 or TRBV12-4 and TRBJ1-5; 9 bases are shared with TRBD1. V shed 5 bases, J shed 5 bases, and the junction held 4 bases outside the gene matches. The CDR3 is made up of 14 amino acids. This CDR3 reads CASSTGGPDQPQHF. The CDR3 region has the DNA TGTGCCAGCAGTACAGGGGGCCCCGATCAGCCCCAGCATTTT.

Only a few counts were recorded for this clonotype. CDR3 region: CASSYYHPGQGLEETQYF. CDR3 bases: TGTGCCAGCAGTTACTACCATCCGGGACAGGGGCTGGAGGAGACCCAGTACTTC. The V gene is TRBV6-5, the J gene TRBJ2-5; 10 bases align to TRBD1. Losses at the gene ends were 1 base for V and 5 bases for J; bases not matched to a gene: 13. CDR1 is MNHEY and CDR2 is SVGAGI in the germline V gene. This CDR3 spans 18 amino acids.

The rearrangement joins TRBV18 to TRBJ2-3; D is perhaps TRBD1 (6 bases). Germline-derived CDR1 and CDR2 are KGHSH and LQKENI. Trimming shortened V by 3 bases and J by 1 base, and 8 bases separated the two germline ends. The CDR3 runs 14 residues. The CDR3 reads CASSPDSRTDTQYF. The CDR3 DNA is TGTGCCAGCTCACCGGACAGCCGCACAGATACGCAGTATTTT.

A note on this clonotype: A read error may account for a junction end that differs from germline. The chain carries TRBV7-9 and TRBJ2-1; TRBD2 might be the D (5 bases). The V gene's germline CDR1 is SEHNR and CDR2 FQNEAQ (reference sequence). This CDR3 has 14 residues. CDR3 in DNA: TGTGCCAACAGCAACTCGGGGTTCTACAATGAGCAGTTCTTC. This codes for CANSNSGFYNEQFF.

The gene calls are TRBV20-1 and TRBJ2-7, with 9 positions matching TRBD2. CDR1 DFQATT and CDR2 SNEGSKA come from the germline V gene (reference sequence). The CDR3 consists of 13 residues. J gave up 0 bases and V 6 bases, and 3 bases lay outside the gene matches. Here the CDR3 DNA reads TGCAGTGCCCCAGCGGGGGGCTCCTACGAGCAGTACTTC. Protein sequence: CSAPAGGSYEQYF.